These T cell receptor beta chains were read from a single sample in a study of blood T cells in healthy people across ages. TCRdb reprocessed the 5' RACE reads with MiXCR, giving one entry per CDR3 protein. The sample contains about a million distinct CDR3 sequences, roughly 43% of which appear only once. The sequenced material came from blood. All receptors come from a man in his thirties or forties in good health. Each CDR3 is given with its conserved first and last residue. A D gene is named only where the DNA matches it firmly. For some rows the clone size is stated as once, few or many, or as a class when expanded; others skip it.

clone_size j_call d_call v_call cdr3_aa cdr3_nt
NA TRBJ1-2 NA TRBV29-1 CSVEDLDRQVSYTF TGCAGCGTTGAAGATCTTGACCGGCAGGTGAGCTACACCTTC
once TRBJ2-1 TRBD2 TRBV27 CASSSGLVPYNEQFF TGTGCCAGCAGTTCGGGACTAGTACCCTACAATGAGCAGTTCTTC
NA TRBJ2-3 NA TRBV5-1 CASSLVTGPTDTQYF TGCGCCAGCAGCTTGGTAACAGGGCCGACAGATACGCAGTATTTT
few TRBJ2-5 TRBD1 TRBV6-5 CASSRRSGTGGETQYF TGTGCCAGCAGCCGACGATCCGGGACAGGGGGAGAGACCCAGTACTTC
few TRBJ1-5 NA TRBV12-3/TRBV12-4 CASSPGWGNQPQHF TGTGCCAGCAGTCCAGGGTGGGGCAATCAGCCCCAGCATTTT
few TRBJ2-7 NA TRBV10-3 CAIGPASYEQYF TGTGCCATCGGCCCTGCCTCCTACGAGCAGTACTTC
few TRBJ2-7 TRBD2 TRBV29-1 CSVVIGGGYEQYF TGCAGCGTTGTTATCGGGGGGGGCTACGAGCAGTACTTC
few TRBJ2-7 NA TRBV6-2/TRBV6-3 CASRPFGGYEQYF TGTGCCAGCAGGCCCTTCGGGGGCTACGAGCAGTACTTC
NA TRBJ2-1 TRBD2 TRBV9 CASSVGLAGFGDEQFF TGTGCCAGCAGCGTAGGACTAGCGGGGTTCGGCGATGAGCAGTTCTTC
few TRBJ2-3 NA TRBV6-6 CASKGGLTDTQYF TGTGCCAGCAAGGGGGGACTTACAGATACGCAGTATTTT
few TRBJ2-3 TRBD2 TRBV5-1 CASSLAPLAGGTDTQYF TGCGCCAGCAGCTTGGCCCCACTAGCGGGGGGCACAGATACGCAGTATTTT
NA TRBJ2-7 TRBD1 TRBV9 CASSSRGDSYNEQYF TGTGCCAGCAGCTCCCGAGGGGACAGCTACAATGAGCAGTACTTC
NA TRBJ2-7 TRBD1 TRBV28 CASSQGQGGLYEQYF TGTGCCAGCAGCCAGGGACAGGGGGGGCTTTACGAGCAGTACTTC
once TRBJ2-7 NA TRBV7-2 CASSVSRATYEQYF TGTGCCAGCAGCGTATCCCGGGCGACCTACGAGCAGTACTTC
few TRBJ2-4 NA TRBV4-1 CASSQVGTPNLQYF TGCGCCAGCAGCCAAGTTGGGACACCTAACCTCCAGTACTTC
NA TRBJ1-4 NA TRBV27 CASSLYGPRVYGSEKLFF TGTGCCAGCAGTTTATACGGGCCGCGGGTGTATGGATCTGAAAAACTGTTTTTT
NA TRBJ1-4 NA TRBV6-6 CASSWTADNEKLFF TGTGCCAGCAGCTGGACCGCGGACAATGAAAAACTGTTTTTT